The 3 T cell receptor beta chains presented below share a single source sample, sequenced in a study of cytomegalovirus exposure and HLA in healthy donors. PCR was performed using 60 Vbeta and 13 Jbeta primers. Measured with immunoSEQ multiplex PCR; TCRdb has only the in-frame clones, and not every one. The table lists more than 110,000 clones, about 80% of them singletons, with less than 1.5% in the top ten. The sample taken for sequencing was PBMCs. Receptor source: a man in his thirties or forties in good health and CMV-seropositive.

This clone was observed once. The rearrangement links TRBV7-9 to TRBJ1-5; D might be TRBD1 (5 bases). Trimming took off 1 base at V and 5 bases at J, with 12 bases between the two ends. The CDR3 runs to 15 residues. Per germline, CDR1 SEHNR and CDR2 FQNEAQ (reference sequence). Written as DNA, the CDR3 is TGTGCCAGCAGCTTAGGGACAATCCAACATCAGCCCCAGCATTTT. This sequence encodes CASSLGTIQHQPQHF. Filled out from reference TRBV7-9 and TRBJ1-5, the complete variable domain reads DTGVSQNPRHKITKRGQNVTFRCDPISEHNRLYWYRQTLGQGPEFLTYFQNEAQLEKSRLLSDRFSAERPKGSFSTLEIQRTEQGDSAMYLCASSLGTIQHQPQHFGDGTRLSIL.

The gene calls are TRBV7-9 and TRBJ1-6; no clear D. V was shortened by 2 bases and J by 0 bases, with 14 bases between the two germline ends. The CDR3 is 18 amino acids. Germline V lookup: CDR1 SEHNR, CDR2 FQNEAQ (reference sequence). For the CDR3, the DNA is TGTGCCAGCAGCTTAACTGAGGTGAAGAGCTCCTATAATTCACCCCTCCACTTT. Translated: CASSLTEVKSSYNSPLHF.

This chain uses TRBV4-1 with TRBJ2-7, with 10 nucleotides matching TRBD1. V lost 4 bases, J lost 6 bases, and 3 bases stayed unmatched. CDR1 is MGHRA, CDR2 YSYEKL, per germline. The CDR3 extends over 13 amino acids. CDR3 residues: CASSPTGGGEQYF. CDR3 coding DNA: TGCGCCAGCAGCCCGACAGGGGGCGGCGAGCAGTACTTC.